Presented here are 10 T cell receptor beta chains from one specimen sequenced in a study of blood T cells in healthy people across ages. With a J-beta primer mix and a sample-barcoded 5' primer, a second PCR ran 7 to 11 cycles. Via MiXCR, TCRdb re-called the 5' RACE reads, giving one row per CDR3 protein. This sample has under 1,000,000 distinct CDR3 sequences, with 35% to 60% found just once. The sample comprised blood. The receptors were gathered from a man aged 80 or over in good health.

This clonotype was detected many times. The genes are TRBV10-3 and TRBJ2-5; 12 positions agree with TRBD2. There are 14 residues in the CDR3. CDR1 and CDR2 from the germline V gene are ENHRY and SYGVKD. V shed 11 bases and J 4 bases; nucleotides not matched to a gene: 8. This CDR3 is CASTLAGGLETQYF. CDR3 nucleotide sequence: TGTGCCTCAACCCTAGCGGGAGGGTTAGAGACCCAGTACTTC.

The CDR3 sequence is CASSRRRNEKLFF. The CDR3 DNA reads as TGTGCCAGCAGTAGGCGGCGTAATGAAAAACTGTTTTTT. This rearrangement joins TRBV12-3 or TRBV12-4 to TRBJ1-4, with D unclear. V lost 5 bases and J 4 bases, leaving 8 bases between the germline ends. The length of the CDR3 is 13 residues.

This clonotype was seen only a few times. This sequence joins TRBV6-2 or TRBV6-3 and TRBJ1-1, with D perhaps matching TRBD1 (5 bases). Per germline, CDR1 MNHEY and CDR2 SVGEGT. The V end lost 5 bases, the J end lost 7 bases, and 8 bases lay between the germline ends. This CDR3 region has 11 residues. CDR3 DNA: TGTGCCAGCAGTCCAGGGCTTGAAGCTTTCTTT. Its protein product is CASSPGLEAFF.

In this sample, this clonotype turned up once. Being one base from a much bigger clone, this may be a read error. The chain couples TRBV7-2 to TRBJ2-1; 9 bases are shared with TRBD2. Germline CDR1 reads SGHTA; CDR2 reads FQGNSA. This CDR3 has 14 amino acids. V lost 8 bases to trimming and J lost 4 bases; unmatched junction nucleotides: 6. The CDR3 nucleotides read TGTGCCAGCTTGCCTAGCGGGGCGTACAATGAGCAGTTCTTC. Encoded protein: CASLPSGAYNEQFF. Full variable domain (rest looked up from reference TRBV7-2 and TRBJ2-1): GAGVSQSPSNKVTEKGKDVELRCDPISGHTALYWYRQSLGQGLEFLIYFQGNSAPDKSGLPSDRFSAERTGGSVSTLTIQRTQQEDSAVYLCASLPSGAYNEQFFGPGTRLTVL.

The V and J genes are TRBV7-9 and TRBJ2-5; possible D gene TRBD2, 5 bases. The J call is in doubt because the DNA end fits TRBJ2-7 better. Looked up from germline, CDR1 is SEHNR and CDR2 is FQNEAQ (reference sequence). The CDR3 is 12 residues long. CDR3 amino acids: CASSLGTDEQYF. For the CDR3, the DNA is TGTGCCAGCAGCTTAGGGACTGACGAGCAGTACTTC.

Regarding this clonotype: An end of the junction does not agree with germline; a read error may underlie this. The V and J genes are TRBV28 and TRBJ2-6; 8 nucleotides line up with TRBD1. Per the germline V gene, CDR1 is MDHEN and CDR2 is SYDVKM. The CDR3 sequence is 16 residues long. CDR3 bases: TGTGCCAGCGAGACAGGGGCGAGCTCTGGGACCAACGTCCTGACTTTC. It yields the protein CASETGASSGTNVLTF.

This clonotype was picked up a small number of times. The chain combines TRBV28 with TRBJ2-7; TRBD1 matches at 8 bases. J was trimmed by 2 bases and V by 3 bases; bases with no gene match: 3. The CDR3 covers 14 residues. Germline values: CDR1 MDHEN, CDR2 SYDVKM. CDR3 nucleotides: TGTGCCAGCAGTTTGGGACAGGTTACCTACGAGCAGTACTTC. Protein product: CASSLGQVTYEQYF.

The chain uses TRBV6-5 and TRBJ1-2; TRBD1 is a possible D gene (5 bases). The CDR3 has 15 residues. Germline-derived CDR1 and CDR2 are MNHEY and SVGAGI. V lost 6 bases and J lost 3, with 17 bases in between. This CDR3 is CASRTGTGDHYGYTF. In DNA, the CDR3 is TGTGCCAGCAGAACTGGGACGGGCGATCACTATGGCTACACCTTC.

This chain links TRBV20-1 with TRBJ2-3, with D unclear. The germline V and J ends were trimmed by 6 bases and 0 bases, with 13 bases remaining between them. The CDR3 is made up of 14 amino acids. Germline CDR1 is DFQATT and CDR2 is SNEGSKA (reference sequence). The CDR3: CSAQMAESTDTQYF. In nucleotides, the CDR3 is TGCAGTGCCCAGATGGCGGAGAGCACAGATACGCAGTATTTT.

The V and J genes are TRBV3-1 and TRBJ2-5; D ambiguous. The CDR3 contains 14 residues. CDR1 and CDR2 from the germline V gene are LGHDT and YNNKEL (reference sequence). The germline V and J ends were trimmed by 4 bases and 1 base, with 10 bases remaining between them. DNA for the CDR3: TGTGCCAGCAGCCGAGGACGGATCCAAGAGACCCAGTACTTC. As protein: CASSRGRIQETQYF.